This T cell receptor (beta chain) was profiled in a study of shared clonotypes between healthy human individuals. Study-wide context: Three CD4 naive, three CD4 memory, two CD8 naive and one CD8 memory plate were used per donor. Broader study findings: Non-shared clonotypes had lower generation probabilities than those shared by all four donors.

A CD45RA-negative memory subset and a CD45RA+ naive subset were separated from the CD4+ cells. A note on this clone: What it binds is unknown.

Genomic DNA from each subset was divided evenly over several immunoSEQ plates. Profiled with immunoSEQ multiplex PCR; TCRdb holds only in-frame clones, not every one. Found here are 500,000 to 550,000 clones, about 96% of them singletons; the top ten hold about 0.068%. CDR1 and CDR2 from the germline V gene are MDHEN and SYDVKM. After removal of 6 bases from V and 6 bases from J, the junction contained 7 bases not matched to a gene. This CDR3 has 13 residues. V usage is TRBV28 and J usage is TRBJ2-7, with 8 bases identical to TRBD1. Input material: naive CD4+ T cells sorted from blood. Subset reported: CD45RA+ positively selected. The sequence came from a woman aged 30 to 39 in good health. The CDR3 region has the DNA TGTGCCAGCAGGGGGACAGGTCAGCGCGAGCAGTACTTC. Translation gives CASRGTGQREQYF.